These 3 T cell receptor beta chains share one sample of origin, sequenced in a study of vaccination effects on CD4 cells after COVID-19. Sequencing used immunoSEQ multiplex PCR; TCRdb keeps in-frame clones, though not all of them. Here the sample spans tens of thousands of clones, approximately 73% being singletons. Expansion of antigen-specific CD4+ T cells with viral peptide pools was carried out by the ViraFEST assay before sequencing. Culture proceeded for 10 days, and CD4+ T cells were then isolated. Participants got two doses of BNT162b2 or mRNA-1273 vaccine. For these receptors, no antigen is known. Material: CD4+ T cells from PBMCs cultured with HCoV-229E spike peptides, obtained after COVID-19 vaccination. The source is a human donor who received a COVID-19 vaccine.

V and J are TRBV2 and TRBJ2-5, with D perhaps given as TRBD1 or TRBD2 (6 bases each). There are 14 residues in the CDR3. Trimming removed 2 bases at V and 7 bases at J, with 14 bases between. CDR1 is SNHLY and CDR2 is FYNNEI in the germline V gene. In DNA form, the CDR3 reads TGTGCCAGCAGTGAATACGGGGGCGAAGGGACCCAGTACTTC. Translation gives CASSEYGGEGTQYF.

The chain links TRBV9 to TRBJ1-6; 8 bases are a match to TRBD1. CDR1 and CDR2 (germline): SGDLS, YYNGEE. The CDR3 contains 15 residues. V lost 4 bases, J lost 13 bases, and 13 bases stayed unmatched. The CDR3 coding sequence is TGTGCCAGCAGCCCGCAGGGACAGGTGGGTTCGCCCCTCCACTTT. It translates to CASSPQGQVGSPLHF.

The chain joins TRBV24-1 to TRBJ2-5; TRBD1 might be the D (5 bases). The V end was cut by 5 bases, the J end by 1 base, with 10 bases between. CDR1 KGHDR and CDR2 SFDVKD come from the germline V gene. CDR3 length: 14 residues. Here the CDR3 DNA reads TGTGCCACCAGTGGCTCACAGGTCCAAGAGACCCAGTACTTC. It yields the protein CATSGSQVQETQYF.